The 8 T cell receptor beta chains below were found in one sample sequenced in a study of Ad26.COV2.S vaccination and SARS-CoV-2 variants. The treatment here: about 20 received Ad26.COV2.S at low or high dose, single or two shots; 5 received placebo; per-sample allocation not given. Collection of the samples took place on day 63 after the first injection of vaccine or placebo. Generated by immunoSEQ multiplex PCR, the TCRdb table keeps only in-frame clones and is missing some. This table holds over 350,000 clones, approximately 91% found once. Sequencing used peripheral blood, obtained in a trial of Ad26.COV2.S vaccine versus placebo. These TCRs come from a person between 18 and 65 years old who received the Ad26.COV2.S COVID-19 vaccine or a placebo.

The chain employs TRBV19 and TRBJ1-4, with D possibly being TRBD1 (5 bases). V was trimmed by 7 bases and J by 4 bases, leaving 13 bases between them. Per the germline V gene, CDR1 is LNHDA and CDR2 is SQIVND (reference sequence). The length of the CDR3 is 14 residues. In DNA form, the CDR3 reads TGTGCCAGTACTTACGGACAAGTTAATGAAAAACTGTTTTTT. Protein: CASTYGQVNEKLFF.

V and J are TRBV5-4 and TRBJ1-2; no clear D gene. CDR1 and CDR2 from the germline V gene are SGHNT and YYREEE (reference sequence). The CDR3 consists of 14 residues. V lost 9 bases, J lost 4 bases, and 19 bases lay in between. CDR3 sequence: CATRPGVVGYGYTF. As DNA, the CDR3 is TGTGCCACCCGACCTGGTGTGGTCGGCTATGGCTACACCTTC.

The chain couples TRBV7-2 to TRBJ2-4, with TRBD2 matching 9 bases. V shed 5 bases, J shed 0 bases, and the junction held 14 bases outside the gene matches. The germline V gene encodes CDR1 SGHTA and CDR2 FQGNSA. This CDR3 comprises 19 residues. The CDR3 nucleotides are TGTGCCAGCAGCCCATTCTATCAACTAGCGGGTGGAGCCAAAAACATTCAGTACTTC. This encodes CASSPFYQLAGGAKNIQYF.

This clone came up a few times. The CDR3 DNA reads as TGTGCCAGCAGTGAAGTCAGGGAGGGGGAAGCTTTCTTT. It yields the protein CASSEVREGEAFF. The chain recombines TRBV2 with TRBJ1-1; tentative D call: TRBD1 (5 bases). V was trimmed by 1 base and J by 8 bases, leaving 11 bases between them. CDR1 is SNHLY and CDR2 is FYNNEI in the germline V gene. CDR3 length: 13 residues. The full variable domain, in which reference TRBV2 and TRBJ1-1 provide the parts outside the CDR3, is EPEVTQTPSHQVTQMGQEVILRCVPISNHLYFYWYRQILGQKVEFLVSFYNNEISEKSEIFDDQFSVERPDGSNFTLKIRSTKLEDSAMYFCASSEVREGEAFFGQGTRLTVV.

V usage is TRBV10-3 and J usage is TRBJ1-1, with 8 bases matching TRBD1. After removal of 3 bases from V and 6 bases from J, the junction contained 6 bases not matched to a gene. The CDR3 loop spans 14 amino acids. Germline V CDR1 and CDR2: ENHRY, SYGVKD. The CDR3 DNA reads TGTGCCATCAGTGACGGGACAGGTGGTCCTGAAGCTTTCTTT. Amino acid sequence: CAISDGTGGPEAFF.

The CDR3 DNA sequence: TGTGCCAGCAGCCGAAGGGACACTGAAGCTTTCTTT. Translating gives CASSRRDTEAFF. This chain uses TRBV13 with TRBJ1-1; D gene ambiguous. The V end lost 5 bases, the J end lost 3 bases, and 7 bases lay between the germline ends. This CDR3 has 12 residues. Germline CDR1 and CDR2: PRHDT and FYEKMQ (reference sequence).

V is TRBV3-1 (or the pseudogene TRBV3-2) and J is TRBJ1-1, with D unclear. Deletions cut 1 base from V and 1 base from J, with 13 bases between. CDR1 LGHDT and CDR2 YNNKEL come from the germline V gene (reference sequence). The CDR3 loop spans 16 amino acids. The CDR3 nucleotides are TGTGCCAGCAGCCAAGCTAGTTGGCCATGGAACACTGAAGCTTTCTTT. Translation gives CASSQASWPWNTEAFF.

The chain employs TRBV11-3 and TRBJ2-1; TRBD2 might be the D (6 bases). The CDR3 extends over 18 amino acids. The germline V and J ends were trimmed by 2 bases and 4 bases, with 21 bases remaining between them. The germline V gene has CDR1 SGHNT and CDR2 YENEEA. CDR3: CASSLPPRRTISYNEQFF. DNA of the CDR3: TGTGCCAGCAGCTTACCCCCCCGAAGGACTATTAGTTACAATGAGCAGTTCTTC.